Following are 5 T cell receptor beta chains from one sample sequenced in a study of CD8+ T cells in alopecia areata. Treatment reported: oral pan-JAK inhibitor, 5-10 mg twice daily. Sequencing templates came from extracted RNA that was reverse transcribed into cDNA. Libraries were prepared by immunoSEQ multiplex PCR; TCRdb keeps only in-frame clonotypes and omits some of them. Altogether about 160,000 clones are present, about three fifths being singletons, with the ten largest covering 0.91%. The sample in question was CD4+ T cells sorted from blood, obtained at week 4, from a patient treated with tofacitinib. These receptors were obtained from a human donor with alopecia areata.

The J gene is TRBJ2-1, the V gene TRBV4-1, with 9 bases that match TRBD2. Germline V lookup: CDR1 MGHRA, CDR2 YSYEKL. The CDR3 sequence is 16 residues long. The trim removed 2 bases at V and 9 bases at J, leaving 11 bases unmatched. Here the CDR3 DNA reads TGCGCCAGCAGCCAACAGAAAGCGGGGGGACTAGGTGAGCAGTTCTTC. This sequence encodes CASSQQKAGGLGEQFF.

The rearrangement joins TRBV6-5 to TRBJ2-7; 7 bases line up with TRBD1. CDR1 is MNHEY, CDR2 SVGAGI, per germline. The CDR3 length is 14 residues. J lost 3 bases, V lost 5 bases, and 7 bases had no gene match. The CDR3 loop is CASSPQAGGYEQYF. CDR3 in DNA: TGTGCCAGCAGTCCCCAGGCAGGGGGCTACGAGCAGTACTTC.

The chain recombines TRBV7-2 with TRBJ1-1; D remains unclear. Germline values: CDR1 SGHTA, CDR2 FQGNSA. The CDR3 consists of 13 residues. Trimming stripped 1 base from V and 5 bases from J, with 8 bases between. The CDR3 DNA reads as TGTGCCAGCAGCTTAGTCGAGGCTACTGAAGCTTTCTTT. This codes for CASSLVEATEAFF.

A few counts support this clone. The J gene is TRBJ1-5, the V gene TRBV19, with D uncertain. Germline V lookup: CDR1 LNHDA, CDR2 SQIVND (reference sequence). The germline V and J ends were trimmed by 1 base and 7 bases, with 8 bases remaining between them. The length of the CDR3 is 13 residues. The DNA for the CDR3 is TGTGCCAGTAGTATAGGGTCGAGGCAGCCCCAGCATTTT. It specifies CASSIGSRQPQHF.

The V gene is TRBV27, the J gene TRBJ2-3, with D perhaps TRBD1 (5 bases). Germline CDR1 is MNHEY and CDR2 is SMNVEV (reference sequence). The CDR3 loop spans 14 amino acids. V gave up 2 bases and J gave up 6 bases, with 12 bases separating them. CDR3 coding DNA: TGTGCCAGCAGTTTACAGGGATTGGGGGATACGCAGTATTTT. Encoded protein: CASSLQGLGDTQYF.